This T cell receptor (beta chain) is drawn from a study of blood T cell repertoires in COVID-19. Background on the study: The study drew acute and convalescent COVID-19 samples from the United States, Italy and Spain. The cDNA or gDNA used as material had been derived from T cells, B-cell-depleted T cells, or PBMCs.

From germline, CDR1 is LGHNA and CDR2 YSLEER. The CDR3 consists of 18 residues. V was pared by 4 bases and J by 0 bases, with 8 bases of the junction left unmatched. Assay used: immunoSEQ multiplex PCR; TCRdb lists only in-frame clones, some missing. The sample has some 200,000 clones, about nine tenths seen once. This clonotype was obtained from an older man with acute or convalescent COVID-19. The sample consisted of peripheral blood. The chain has TRBV4-3 and TRBJ2-6; 8 bases are shared with TRBD1. In DNA form, the CDR3 reads TGCGCCAGCAGCCTCTCCGGGACAGGACGCTCTGGGGCCAACGTCCTGACTTTC. Its translation is CASSLSGTGRSGANVLTF.